This is a list of T cell receptor beta chains from one sample in a study of OX40 agonist ivuxolimab in advanced cancers. Profiled with immunoSEQ multiplex PCR; TCRdb holds only in-frame clones, not every one. This table has roughly 38,000 clones, 82% appearing once. The sample here was CD4+ or CD8+ T cells sorted from blood, taken in a trial of the OX40 agonist ivuxolimab. These receptors originate from an adult with an advanced solid tumor such as melanoma, head and neck, liver or kidney cancer. Each CDR3 is given with its conserved first and last residue. D genes are given only for firm matches. Size is omitted from some rows. Given values are once, few, many or a class for expanded clones.

TRBV7-8,NA,TRBD1,TRBJ2-3,TGTGCCAGCAGCCTGGACAGGGCGGATTCAGATACGCAGTATTTT,CASSLDRADSDTQYF
TRBV2,NA,TRBD1,TRBJ2-3,TGTGCCAGCACTGAGACAGGGGGCTCAGATACGCAGTATTTT,CASTETGGSDTQYF
TRBV18,NA,NA,TRBJ1-4,TGTGCCAGCTCATCAGGACAGGAAAAACTGTTTTTT,CASSSGQEKLFF
TRBV2,NA,NA,TRBJ2-1,TGTGCCAGCCTACCCAACAAGGGTTTGGATGAGCAGTTCTTC,CASLPNKGLDEQFF
TRBV18,NA,NA,TRBJ1-2,TGTGCCAGCTCACCGTCGGGACAACGGGAAGGCTACACCTTC,CASSPSGQREGYTF
TRBV9,NA,TRBD2,TRBJ2-5,TGTGCCAGCAGCGTAGATGCTAGCGGGGGACCTTACCAAGAGACCCAGTACTTC,CASSVDASGGPYQETQYF
TRBV19,NA,NA,TRBJ1-1,TGTGCCAGTAGTATAGATGAGGGAAGGCCTTATACTAAGATGAACACTGAAGCTTTCTTT,CASSIDEGRPYTKMNTEAFF
TRBV10-3,NA,NA,TRBJ1-1,TGTGCCATCAGTGAGTTAGAGGGGACTGAAGCTTTCTTT,CAISELEGTEAFF
TRBV6-1,once,NA,TRBJ1-5,TGTGCCAGCGGGGGGGGGAGTGATGACACTCAGCCCCAGCATTTT,CASGGGSDDTQPQHF
TRBV27,few,NA,TRBJ2-2,TGTGCCAGCAGAAAAGGGGGGGCAAGTGGGGAGCTGTTTTTT,CASRKGGASGELFF
TRBV5-1,NA,NA,TRBJ2-7,TGCGCCAGCAACCGTTCCTACGAGCAGTACTTC,CASNRSYEQYF
TRBV6-1,few,NA,TRBJ2-7,TGTGCCAGCAGTGAACTGTTCATGGCGGGACGCTCCTACGAGCAGTACTTC,CASSELFMAGRSYEQYF
TRBV10-3,few,TRBD2,TRBJ2-3,TGTGCCATCAGTGGCTCAGGGGCTAGCGGGGGTCTCGATACGCAGTATTTT,CAISGSGASGGLDTQYF
TRBV7-9,NA,NA,TRBJ1-1,TGTGCCAGCAGCAAAGACTCCTGGGCTGAAGCTTTCTTT,CASSKDSWAEAFF
TRBV9,once,TRBD2,TRBJ2-3,TGTGCCAGCAGCGCCGACGAGCGGGGGGCCCTAATTACGCAGTATTTT,CASSADERGALITQYF
TRBV6-1,once,TRBD2,TRBJ2-3,TGTGCCACCAAGGGGGCTAGCGGGGGAGGAGATACGCAGTATTTT,CATKGASGGGDTQYF
TRBV5-6,NA,NA,TRBJ1-3,TGTGCCAGCAGTTTCGGCGGAAACACCATATATTTT,CASSFGGNTIYF
TRBV6-5,NA,NA,TRBJ1-1,TGTGCCAGCAGTTTCCGACGGCCGAACACTGAAGCTTTCTTT,CASSFRRPNTEAFF
TRBV27,NA,TRBD1,TRBJ2-7,TGTGCCAGCAGCGCCTACGGACAGGGAGGAGAGCAGTACTTC,CASSAYGQGGEQYF
TRBV5-4,NA,NA,TRBJ2-7,TGTGCCAGCAGCTTGGCGGGGGGCCGGTCCTACGAGCAGTACTTC,CASSLAGGRSYEQYF
TRBV4-1,NA,NA,TRBJ1-2,TGCGCCAGCAGCAAGCCATGGACATTCTTGGGTGGCTACACCTTC,CASSKPWTFLGGYTF
TRBV2,few,TRBD2,TRBJ2-1,TGTGCCAGCAGTGATGCGACTAGCGGGTACAATGAGCAGTTCTTC,CASSDATSGYNEQFF
TRBV18,NA,NA,TRBJ1-1,TGTGCCAGCTCACCGGACACTACGAGGAACACTGAAGCTTTCTTT,CASSPDTTRNTEAFF
TRBV4-2,NA,NA,TRBJ1-6,TGTGCCAGCAGCCTGACGGCTTATAATTCACCCCTCCACTTT,CASSLTAYNSPLHF
TRBV7-8,few,TRBD2,TRBJ2-5,TGTGCCAGCAGCCGTGGGACTAGCGGGGAAGTTGGTCAAGAGACCCAGTACTTC,CASSRGTSGEVGQETQYF
TRBV4-1,NA,NA,TRBJ2-7,TGCGCCAGCAGCCAAGATCTGGAGGCAGGACTCTACGAGCAGTACTTC,CASSQDLEAGLYEQYF
TRBV5-5,NA,NA,TRBJ1-5,TGTGCCAGCAGCTGGCGGACAGCGCAGCCCCAGCATTTT,CASSWRTAQPQHF
TRBV19,NA,NA,TRBJ1-3,TGTGCCAGTAAGATCTGGTCATATGGGGATACTGGAAACACCATATATTTT,CASKIWSYGDTGNTIYF
TRBV14,NA,TRBD2,TRBJ2-7,TGTGCCAGCAGCCTGGGCGGGGGTACCTACGAGCAGTACTTC,CASSLGGGTYEQYF
TRBV7-9,once,NA,TRBJ1-2,TGTGCCAGCAGCCGGGACGGCTATGGCTACACCTTC,CASSRDGYGYTF
TRBV4-1,few,NA,TRBJ1-1,TGCGCCAGCAGCTATGGACAACTGAACACTGAAGCTTTCTTT,CASSYGQLNTEAFF
TRBV7-9,few,TRBD2,TRBJ2-1,TGTGCCAGCAGTTCCGGACTAGGTTATGAGCAGTTCTTC,CASSSGLGYEQFF
TRBV5-1,NA,TRBD1,TRBJ1-6,TGCGCCAGCAGCTTTGGACAGGGGGCCCTTGGTTCACCCCTCCACTTT,CASSFGQGALGSPLHF
TRBV7-9,once,NA,TRBJ2-5,TGTGCCAGCAGCTTACTCCGGGGAGAGACCCAGTACTTC,CASSLLRGETQYF
TRBV19,NA,NA,TRBJ1-1,TGTGCCAGTAGGACCGACAGGACGAACACTGAAGCTTTCTTT,CASRTDRTNTEAFF
TRBV12-5,NA,NA,TRBJ1-4,TGTGCTAGTGGTTCGGGCGATGCAACTAATGAAAAACTGTTTTTT,CASGSGDATNEKLFF
TRBV6-1,NA,NA,TRBJ1-1,TGTGCCAGCAGAAGGGGTTCGAACACTGAAGCTTTCTTT,CASRRGSNTEAFF
TRBV19,NA,NA,TRBJ1-3,TGTGCCAGTCGCCCGCAGTGGGGGGACACCATATATTTT,CASRPQWGDTIYF
TRBV2,NA,TRBD1,TRBJ1-1,TGTGCCAGCAGGGCCGGGACAGGGGTAGGCGGCACTGAAGCTTTCTTT,CASRAGTGVGGTEAFF
TRBV4-3,NA,NA,TRBJ1-3,TGCGCCAGCAGCCCCACGGTGAATTCGGCAAACACCATATATTTT,CASSPTVNSANTIYF
TRBV7-2,NA,NA,TRBJ1-1,TGTGCCAGCAGCTTCCCGGGGGCGGTTGGGACTGAAGCTTTCTTT,CASSFPGAVGTEAFF
TRBV9,NA,TRBD1,TRBJ1-4,TGTGCCAGCAGCCCCCCCCGACAGGGCACAGGGGCAACTAATGAAAAACTGTTTTTT,CASSPPRQGTGATNEKLFF
TRBV6-5,medium-sized,NA,TRBJ2-7,TGTGCCAGCAGTTACTCGACGGTCTACGAGCAGTACTTC,CASSYSTVYEQYF
TRBV5-1,NA,NA,TRBJ2-5,TGCGCCAGCAGCCGCTTGGGGGGGGCGCTCGGCCAAGAGACCCAGTACTTC,CASSRLGGALGQETQYF
TRBV7-3,NA,NA,TRBJ2-1,TGTGCCAGCAGCTTAACGAGCACCGCCACCCTCGTTCGGAAGTTCTTC,CASSLTSTATLVRKFF
TRBV29-1,NA,TRBD2,TRBJ2-5,TGCAGCATAAGCGGGGGCCGCTCTGGAGAGACCCAGTACTTC,CSISGGRSGETQYF
TRBV7-2,NA,TRBD1,TRBJ1-4,TGTGCCAGCAGCTTAGCGCAGTGGCAGGGGGATGAAAAACTGTTTTTT,CASSLAQWQGDEKLFF
TRBV29-1,NA,NA,TRBJ2-3,TGCAGCGTTGCAGAGAACCGGGGCACAGATACGCAGTATTTT,CSVAENRGTDTQYF
TRBV6-5,NA,TRBD2,TRBJ2-7,TGTGCCAGCAAAAGTTCAGCGGGGACCTACGAGCAGTACTTC,CASKSSAGTYEQYF
TRBV4-1,NA,NA,TRBJ2-5,TGCGCCAGCAGCCAAGTGGTGGGAGTCAGGGGTCTAAACCAAGAGACCCAGTACTTC,CASSQVVGVRGLNQETQYF
TRBV19,NA,TRBD1,TRBJ1-1,TGTGCCAGTAGTCGGGACAGACGGAACACTGAAGCTTTCTTT,CASSRDRRNTEAFF
TRBV5-1,NA,TRBD2,TRBJ2-7,TGCGCCAGCAGCTCGATACTCGGCGGGGGGGCTAGCGAGCAGTACTTC,CASSSILGGGASEQYF
TRBV11-3,NA,NA,TRBJ1-1,TGTGCCAGCAGCTTAGCCAGGGGCACTGAAGCTTTCTTT,CASSLARGTEAFF
TRBV7-2,NA,TRBD1,TRBJ2-6,TGTGCCAGCAGCTCGACAGGGTCTGGGGCCAACGTCCTGACTTTC,CASSSTGSGANVLTF